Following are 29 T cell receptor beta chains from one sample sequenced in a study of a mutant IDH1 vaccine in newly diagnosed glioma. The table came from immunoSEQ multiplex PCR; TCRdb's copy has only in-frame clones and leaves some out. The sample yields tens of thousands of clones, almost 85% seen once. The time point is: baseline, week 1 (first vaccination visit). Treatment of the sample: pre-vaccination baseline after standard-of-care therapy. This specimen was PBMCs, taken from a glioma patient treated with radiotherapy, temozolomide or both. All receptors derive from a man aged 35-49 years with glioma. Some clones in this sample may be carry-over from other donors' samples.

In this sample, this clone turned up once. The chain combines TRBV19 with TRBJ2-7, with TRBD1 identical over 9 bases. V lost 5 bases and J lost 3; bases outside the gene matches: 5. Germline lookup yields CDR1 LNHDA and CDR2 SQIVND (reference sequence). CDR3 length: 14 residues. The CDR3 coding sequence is TGTGCCAGTAGTTGGACAGGGGACAACTACGAGCAGTACTTC. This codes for CASSWTGDNYEQYF.

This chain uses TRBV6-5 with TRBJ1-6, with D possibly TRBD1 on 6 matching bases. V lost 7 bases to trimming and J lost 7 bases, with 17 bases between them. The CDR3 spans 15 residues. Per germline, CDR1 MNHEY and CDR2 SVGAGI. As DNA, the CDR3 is TGTGCCAGCATGGCGGACAGCCACCAAAATTCACCCCTCCACTTT. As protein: CASMADSHQNSPLHF.

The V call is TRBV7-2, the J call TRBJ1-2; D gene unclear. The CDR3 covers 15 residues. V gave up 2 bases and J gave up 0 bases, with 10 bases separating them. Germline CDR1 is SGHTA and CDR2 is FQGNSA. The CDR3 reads CASSLRGGPNYGYTF. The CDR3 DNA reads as TGTGCCAGCAGCTTACGAGGCGGGCCTAACTATGGCTACACCTTC.

CDR3 residues: CAISETANYGYTF. CDR3 DNA sequence: TGTGCCATCAGTGAGACAGCTAACTATGGCTACACCTTC. The chain carries TRBV10-3 and TRBJ1-2, with D unclear. The V end lost 2 bases, the J end lost 0 bases, and 4 bases lay between the germline ends. The germline gives CDR1 ENHRY, CDR2 SYGVKD. This CDR3 spans 13 amino acids.

CDR3 loop: CASSVAQGGARQPQHF. CDR3 sequence (DNA): TGTGCCAGCAGCGTAGCTCAAGGGGGCGCCAGGCAGCCCCAGCATTTT. The chain employs TRBV9 and TRBJ1-5; the match to TRBD1 covers 7 bases. Germline CDR1 SGDLS, CDR2 YYNGEE. The CDR3 loop spans 16 amino acids. The junction had 10 bases not matched to a gene; V was cut back by 0 bases and J by 7 bases.

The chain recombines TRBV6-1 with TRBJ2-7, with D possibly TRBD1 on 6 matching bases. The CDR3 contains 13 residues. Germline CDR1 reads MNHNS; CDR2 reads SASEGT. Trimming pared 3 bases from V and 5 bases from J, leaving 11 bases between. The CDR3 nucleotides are TGTGCCAGCAGTGAGGCAGGGGAAGACGAGCAGTACTTC. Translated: CASSEAGEDEQYF.

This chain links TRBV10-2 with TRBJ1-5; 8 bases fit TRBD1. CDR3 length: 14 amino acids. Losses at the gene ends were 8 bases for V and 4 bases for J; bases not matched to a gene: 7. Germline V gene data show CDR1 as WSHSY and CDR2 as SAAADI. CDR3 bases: TGCGCCAGCCGGTTTGGACAGGGTAATCAGCCCCAGCATTTT. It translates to CASRFGQGNQPQHF.

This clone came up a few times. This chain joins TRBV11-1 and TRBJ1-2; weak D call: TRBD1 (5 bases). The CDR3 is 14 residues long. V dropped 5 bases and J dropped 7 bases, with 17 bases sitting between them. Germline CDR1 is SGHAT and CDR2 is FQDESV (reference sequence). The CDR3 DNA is TGTGCCAGCAGCGGACGGGTTCAGGGCGGTGGCTACACCTTC. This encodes CASSGRVQGGGYTF.

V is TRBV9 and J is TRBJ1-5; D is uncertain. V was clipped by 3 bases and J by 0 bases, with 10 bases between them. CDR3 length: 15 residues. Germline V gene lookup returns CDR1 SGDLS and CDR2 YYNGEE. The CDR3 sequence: CASSGTGDSNQPQHF. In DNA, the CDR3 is TGTGCCAGCAGCGGGACCGGGGATAGCAATCAGCCCCAGCATTTT. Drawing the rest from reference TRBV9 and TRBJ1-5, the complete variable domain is DSGVTQTPKHLITATGQRVTLRCSPRSGDLSVYWYQQSLDQGLQFLIQYYNGEERAKGNILERFSAQQFPDLHSELNLSSLELGDSALYFCASSGTGDSNQPQHFGDGTRLSIL.

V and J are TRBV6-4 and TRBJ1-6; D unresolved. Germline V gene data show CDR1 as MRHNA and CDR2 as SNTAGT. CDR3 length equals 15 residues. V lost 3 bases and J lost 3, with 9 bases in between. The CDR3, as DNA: TGTGCCAGCAGTGAGGGTCACATCTATAATTCACCCCTCCACTTT. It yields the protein CASSEGHIYNSPLHF.

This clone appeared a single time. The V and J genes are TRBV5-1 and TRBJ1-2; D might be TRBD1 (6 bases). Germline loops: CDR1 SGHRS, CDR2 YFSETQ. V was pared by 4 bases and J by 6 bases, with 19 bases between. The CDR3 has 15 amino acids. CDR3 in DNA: TGCGCCAGCAGCCCGAACAGGGCCCCACGGGATGGCTACACCTTC. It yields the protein CASSPNRAPRDGYTF. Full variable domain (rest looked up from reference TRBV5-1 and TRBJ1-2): KAGVTQTPRYLIKTRGQQVTLSCSPISGHRSVSWYQQTPGQGLQFLFEYFSETQRNKGNFPGRFSGRQFSNSRSEMNVSTLELGDSALYLCASSPNRAPRDGYTFGSGTRLTVV.

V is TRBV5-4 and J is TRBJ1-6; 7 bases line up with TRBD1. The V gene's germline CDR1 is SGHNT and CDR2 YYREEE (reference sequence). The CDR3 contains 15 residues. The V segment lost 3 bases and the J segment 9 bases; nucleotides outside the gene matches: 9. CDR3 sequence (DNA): TGTGCCAGCAGCTCGTCCGGGACAGAAAGTTCACCCCTCCACTTT. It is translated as CASSSSGTESSPLHF.

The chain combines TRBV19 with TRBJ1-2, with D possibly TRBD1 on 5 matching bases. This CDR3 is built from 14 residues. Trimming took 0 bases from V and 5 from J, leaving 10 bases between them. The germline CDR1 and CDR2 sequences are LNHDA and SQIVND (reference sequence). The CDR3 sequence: CASSIDGTVYGYTF. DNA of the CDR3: TGTGCCAGTAGTATAGACGGGACGGTTTATGGCTACACCTTC.

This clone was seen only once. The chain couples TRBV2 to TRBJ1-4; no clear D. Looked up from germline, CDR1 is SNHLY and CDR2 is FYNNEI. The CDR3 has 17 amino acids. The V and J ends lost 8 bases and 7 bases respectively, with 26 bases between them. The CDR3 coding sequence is TGTGCCAGCGTCGCGGGCCAGACGGGTTTCCCCCGTGAAAAACTGTTTTTT. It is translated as CASVAGQTGFPREKLFF.

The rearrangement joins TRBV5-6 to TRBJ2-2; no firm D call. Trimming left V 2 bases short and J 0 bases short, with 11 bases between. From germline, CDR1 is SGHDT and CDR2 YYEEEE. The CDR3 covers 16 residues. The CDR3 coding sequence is TGTGCCAGCAGCTTCTCTCGGAGACCGAACACCGGGGAGCTGTTTTTT. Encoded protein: CASSFSRRPNTGELFF.

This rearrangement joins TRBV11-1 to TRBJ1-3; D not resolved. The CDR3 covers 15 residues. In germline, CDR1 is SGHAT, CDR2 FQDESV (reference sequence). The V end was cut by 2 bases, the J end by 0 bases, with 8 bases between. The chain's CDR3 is CASSLLGGSGNTIYF. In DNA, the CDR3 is TGTGCCAGCAGCTTATTGGGCGGCTCTGGAAACACCATATATTTT.

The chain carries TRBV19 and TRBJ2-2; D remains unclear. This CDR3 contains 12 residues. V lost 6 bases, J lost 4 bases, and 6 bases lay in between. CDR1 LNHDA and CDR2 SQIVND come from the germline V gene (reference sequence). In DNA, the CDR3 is TGTGCCAGTAGGAGTGTCACCGGGGAGCTGTTTTTT. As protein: CASRSVTGELFF. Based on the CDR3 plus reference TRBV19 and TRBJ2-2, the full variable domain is DGGITQSPKYLFRKEGQNVTLSCEQNLNHDAMYWYRQDPGQGLRLIYYSQIVNDFQKGDIAEGYSVSREKKESFPLTVTSAQKNPTAFYLCASRSVTGELFFGEGSRLTVL.

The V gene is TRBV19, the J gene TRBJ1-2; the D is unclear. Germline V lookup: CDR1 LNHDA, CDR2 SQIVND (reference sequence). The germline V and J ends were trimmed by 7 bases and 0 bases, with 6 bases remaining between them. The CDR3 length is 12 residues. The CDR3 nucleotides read TGTGCCAGTACACCATCTAACTATGGCTACACCTTC. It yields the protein CASTPSNYGYTF.

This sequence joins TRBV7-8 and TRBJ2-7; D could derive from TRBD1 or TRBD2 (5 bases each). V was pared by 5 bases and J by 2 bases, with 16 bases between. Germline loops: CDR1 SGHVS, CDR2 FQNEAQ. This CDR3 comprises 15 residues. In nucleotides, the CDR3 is TGTGCCAGCAGCGAACCCGGGACGCCGGCCTACGAGCAGTACTTC. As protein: CASSEPGTPAYEQYF.

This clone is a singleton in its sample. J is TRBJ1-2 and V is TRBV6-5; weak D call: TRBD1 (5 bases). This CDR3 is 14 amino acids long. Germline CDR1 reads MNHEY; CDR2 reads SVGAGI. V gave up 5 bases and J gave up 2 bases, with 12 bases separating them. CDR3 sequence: CASSEGPNNYGYTF. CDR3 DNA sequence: TGTGCCAGCAGTGAGGGACCGAACAACTATGGCTACACCTTC.

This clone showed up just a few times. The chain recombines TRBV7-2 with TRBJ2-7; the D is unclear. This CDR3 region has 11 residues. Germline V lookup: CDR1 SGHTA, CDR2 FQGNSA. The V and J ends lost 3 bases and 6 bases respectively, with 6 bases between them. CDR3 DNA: TGTGCCAGCAGCTTCGGGCTCGAGCAGTACTTC. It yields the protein CASSFGLEQYF.

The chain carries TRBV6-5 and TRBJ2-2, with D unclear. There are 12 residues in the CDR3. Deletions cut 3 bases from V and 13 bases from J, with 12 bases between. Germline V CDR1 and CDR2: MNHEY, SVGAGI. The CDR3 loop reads CASSYDSFRLFF. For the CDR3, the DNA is TGTGCCAGCAGTTATGACTCATTCCGGCTGTTTTTT.

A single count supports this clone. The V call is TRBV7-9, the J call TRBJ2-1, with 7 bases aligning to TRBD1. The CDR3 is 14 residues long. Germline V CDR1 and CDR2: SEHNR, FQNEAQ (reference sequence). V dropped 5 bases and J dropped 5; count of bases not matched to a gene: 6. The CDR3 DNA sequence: TGTGCCAGCAGCACCTGGGGACAGCACAATGAGCAGTTCTTC. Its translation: CASSTWGQHNEQFF.

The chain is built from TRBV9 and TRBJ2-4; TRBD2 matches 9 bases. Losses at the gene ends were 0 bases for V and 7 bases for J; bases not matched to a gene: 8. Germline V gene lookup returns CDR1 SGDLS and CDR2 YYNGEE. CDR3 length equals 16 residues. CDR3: CASSVGRTSATNIQYF. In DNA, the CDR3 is TGTGCCAGCAGCGTAGGACGGACTAGCGCTACCAACATTCAGTACTTC.

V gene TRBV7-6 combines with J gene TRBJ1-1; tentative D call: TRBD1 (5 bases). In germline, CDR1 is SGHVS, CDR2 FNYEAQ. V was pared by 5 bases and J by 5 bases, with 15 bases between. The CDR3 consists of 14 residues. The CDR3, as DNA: TGTGCCAGCAGCCCCCAGCAGGGCGGAACTGAAGCTTTCTTT. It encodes CASSPQQGGTEAFF.

DNA for the CDR3: TGTGCCAGCAGTTTATCGATCAGGTCTAAGGATGGCTACACCTTC. Translation gives CASSLSIRSKDGYTF. This chain joins TRBV27 and TRBJ1-2; D ambiguous. The CDR3 has 15 residues. V lost 0 bases and J lost 6, with 14 bases in between. CDR1 is MNHEY, CDR2 SMNVEV, per germline (reference sequence).

This chain's CDR3 is CAWSEVYTNEKLFF. The CDR3 DNA sequence: TGTGCCTGGAGTGAGGTCTACACTAATGAAAAACTGTTTTTT. The chain links TRBV30 to TRBJ1-4, with D hard to call. V was clipped by 1 base and J by 2 bases, with 8 bases between them. The CDR3 has 14 residues. Germline assignment: CDR1 GTSNPN and CDR2 SVGIG (reference sequence). The full variable domain, in which reference TRBV30 and TRBJ1-4 provide the parts outside the CDR3, is SQTIHQWPATLVQPVGSPLSLECTVEGTSNPNLYWYRQAAGRGLQLLFYSVGIGQISSEVPQNLSASRPQDRQFILSSKKLLLSDSGFYLCAWSEVYTNEKLFFGSGTQLSVL.

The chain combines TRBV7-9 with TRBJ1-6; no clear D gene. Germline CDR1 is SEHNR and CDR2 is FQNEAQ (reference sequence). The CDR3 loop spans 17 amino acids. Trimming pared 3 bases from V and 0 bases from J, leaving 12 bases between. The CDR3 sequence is CASSLPGQSSYNSPLHF. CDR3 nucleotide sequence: TGTGCCAGCAGCTTGCCGGGCCAGAGCTCCTATAATTCACCCCTCCACTTT.

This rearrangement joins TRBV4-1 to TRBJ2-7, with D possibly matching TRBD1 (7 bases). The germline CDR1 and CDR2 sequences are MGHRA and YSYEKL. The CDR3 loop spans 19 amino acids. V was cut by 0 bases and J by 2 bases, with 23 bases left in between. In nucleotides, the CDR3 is TGCGCCAGCAGCCAAGAACCGGGAGCGGAATCAGGGGGAGCCTACGAGCAGTACTTC. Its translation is CASSQEPGAESGGAYEQYF.